This is a list of T cell receptor beta chains from one sample in a study of T cells in Graves' hyperthyroidism and ophthalmopathy. One entry per CDR3 protein results from TCRdb running MiXCR on the multiplex PCR reads. The data show a few hundred thousand distinct CDR3 sequences, with 14% to 15% seen just once and roughly 33% held by the top ten. Sequencing input: blood. Source of these receptors: a woman in her 30s with Graves' hyperthyroidism. Each CDR3 is given with its conserved first and last residue. D genes are given only for firm matches. Where a row states a size, it is once, few, many or the class of an expanded clone; other rows omit it.

size	V	J	D	DNA	CDR3
-	TRBV4-1	TRBJ2-1	-	TGCGCCAGCAGCCTTCTTGGCGGCTCGCGATACGAGCAGTTCTTC	CASSLLGGSRYEQFF
many	TRBV30	TRBJ1-5	-	TGTGCCTGGAGTGTCCAGAGCAATCAGCCCCAGCATTTT	CAWSVQSNQPQHF
-	TRBV24-1	TRBJ1-2	TRBD1	TGTGCCACCAGTGACCGCCGGGACAGGGGAAACTGTGGCTACACCTTC	CATSDRRDRGNCGYTF
many	TRBV12-3/TRBV12-4	TRBJ2-1	-	TGTGCCAGCAGTTTATCCAGGGGAGGAAATGAGCAGTTCTTC	CASSLSRGGNEQFF
-	TRBV12-3/TRBV12-4	TRBJ1-1	TRBD1	TGTGCCAGCAGGCGACAGGGGGCGACCTCTGAAGCTTTCTTT	CASRRQGATSEAFF
many	TRBV12-3/TRBV12-4	TRBJ2-7	-	TGTGCCAGCAGTTTGTCGGGGGTCGGTTACGAGCAGTACTTC	CASSLSGVGYEQYF
many	TRBV12-3/TRBV12-4	TRBJ2-7	-	TGTGCCAGCAGTCCCGGGGTGGTTGAGGCCTACGAGCAGTACTTC	CASSPGVVEAYEQYF
few	TRBV3-1	TRBJ2-4	TRBD1	TGTGCCAGCAGCCAACCGGGACAGGGAGGCATTCAGTACTTC	CASSQPGQGGIQYF
many	TRBV5-1	TRBJ2-1	-	TGCGCCAGCAGCGCCCACGGGGCTAGCGAGGACCACCGCTCCTACAATGAGCAGTTCTTC	CASSAHGASEDHRSYNEQFF
few	TRBV27	TRBJ2-3	TRBD1	TGTGCCAGCAGTCCTCCCGCCGGGACAGGGGATATCACAGATACGCAGTATTTT	CASSPPAGTGDITDTQYF
many	TRBV6-5	TRBJ2-1	TRBD2	TGTGCCAGCAGTTACATTCATAGCGGGAGAACGAATGAGCAGTTCTTC	CASSYIHSGRTNEQFF
many	TRBV18	TRBJ2-7	TRBD1	TGTGCCAGCTCCGCAGGAATGACAGGGCCGTACGAGCAGTACTTC	CASSAGMTGPYEQYF
-	TRBV27	TRBJ1-1	-	TGTGCCAGCAGCGAGGGGTGGGCGGACACTGAAGCTTTCTTT	CASSEGWADTEAFF
-	TRBV20-1	TRBJ2-7	-	TGCAGTGCTAGAGTACCCTCCGGGAGGGGGCGACCCTACGAGCAGTACTTC	CSARVPSGRGRPYEQYF
-	TRBV4-2	TRBJ2-7	TRBD2	TGTGCCAGCAGCCAAGGGGTTGGCGGGAGTTTCTACGAGCAGTACTTC	CASSQGVGGSFYEQYF
few	TRBV19	TRBJ2-7	-	TGTGCCAGTAGTTTGAGTCAACAGGGCTACGAGCAGTACTTC	CASSLSQQGYEQYF
few	TRBV7-2	TRBJ2-5	TRBD1	TGTGCCAGCACTTCTAGGACGGGACAGGGAGGAGAGACCCAGTACTTC	CASTSRTGQGGETQYF
many	TRBV7-2	TRBJ2-6	-	TGTGCCAGCAGTGGAATGTGGGGAGATATCTCTGGGGCCAACGTCCTGACTTTC	CASSGMWGDISGANVLTF
-	TRBV7-9	TRBJ1-4	-	TGTGCCAGCAGCCTAACCGGGACCCAAAATGAAAAACTGTTTTTT	CASSLTGTQNEKLFF
-	TRBV18	TRBJ1-4	-	TGTGCCAGCTCATCGCCGGGGACGGCTAATGAAAAACTGTTTTTT	CASSSPGTANEKLFF
-	TRBV4-2	TRBJ2-6	TRBD1	TGTGCCAGCAGCCCAACAGGGGTCGGGGCCAACGTCCTGACTTTC	CASSPTGVGANVLTF